This T cell receptor (beta chain) derives from a study of neurological immune-mediated disorders (dated by TCRdb to between 2018 and 2021). Context from the whole study: Among the roughly 34 multiple sclerosis patients, relapsing-remitting MS accounted for 31 and secondary progressive MS accounted for 3. The study compared peripheral blood TCR-beta repertoires of HTLV-I-associated myelopathy (HAM/TSP) patients, multiple sclerosis patients and healthy controls using UMI-based sequencing. The cohort comprised 68 subjects: some 14 HAM/TSP patients, around 34 multiple sclerosis patients and 20 healthy controls. Longitudinal samples, technical triplicates and paired sorted CD4+ and CD8+ T-cell subsets, alongside PBMC samples, were included among the approximately 98 TCR-beta libraries. The paper's findings and limits, for the study overall: Repertoires from 18 of 34 MS patients were grouped by phylogenetic analysis into a cluster of related CDR3 sequences, suggesting a possible repertoire-level signature. The MS cluster showed no association with clinical or MRI features, and the authors stated that larger cohorts are needed. The highest TCR clonal expansion was observed in HAM/TSP patients, whereas the lowest was observed in MS patients, even when compared with healthy controls. No identical CDR3 amino acid sequences were found to be shared among expanded clones across subjects, suggesting that TCR-beta repertoires were private in all groups.

This clonotype has a count of ten or more. Its antigen specificity is not known. No much larger clone is present one base from it, and per-base qualities are unavailable. cDNA was synthesized by template-switch 5'RACE using a primer carrying a 10-nucleotide random unique molecular identifier by which each TCR transcript was tagged. Over 190 million TCR-beta sequences, covering 15-18 subjects, were produced in each sequencing run. Total RNA was extracted with the RNeasy kit. TCR-beta VDJ regions were amplified with primers for the TCR constant region and the 5'RACE anchor, using the KAPA Real-time Library Amplification kit. Sample indexes and Illumina adaptors were added in a first PCR, after which library yield was increased in a second PCR. After purification with Ampure beads, the TCR product of roughly 650 bp was size-selected on a 2% E-gel SizeSelection system. Before pooling, libraries had their quality checked on a Bioanalyzer, their concentration measured with Qubit, and their quantity determined with the Kapa Library Quantification kit. An Illumina HiSeq 2500 was used to sequence the libraries paired-end at 2 x 150 bp. To increase sequence diversity, roughly 23-30% phiX was spiked into each library pool. The authors processed their data as follows. The quality-filtered reads were processed with the UMI-based MiGEC pipeline, whose error correction step removed more than 85% of the raw TCR sequences. IMGT germline references were used for alignment of VDJ genes, and clonotypes were defined by a unique CDR3 amino acid sequence together with V-J genes. VDJtools evaluated clonal expansion, Shannon diversity and CDR3 relatedness (CalcPairwiseDistances, ClusterSamples); CLCbio workbench built phylogenetic trees. A clone was classed as expanded if it had 8 or more unique UMIs, a cutoff based on coefficient-of-variation modelling across technical triplicates. TCRdb passed the public sequencing reads through fastp at Q25 and MiXCR, retaining productive beta sequences. Each record represents a unique CDR3 protein, reported with the most common genes and DNA among its rows. The V and J calls were determined by TCRdb, not by the authors. This sample comprises fewer than 80,000 distinct CDR3 sequences, around 5.5% of them detected only once. The top ten constitute 2.8% of the sample.

From the cysteine through the phenylalanine, the CDR3 covers 16 amino acids. Just the 48-base CDR3 DNA is kept, in frame starting at base 1. Clipping removes 5 bases from V and 2 bases from J, with 9 as the unmatched junction base count. CDR1 and CDR2 (SGHVS, FQNEAQ) derive from the germline V gene. Libraries from unsorted PBMCs were made from 2 million PBMCs kept in RNAlater at -80 degrees C until RNA extraction. The multiple sclerosis patients were enrolled in a US clinical protocol that evaluated disease progression with magnetic resonance imaging. Peripheral blood was subjected to Ficoll-Hypaque density gradient centrifugation to isolate PBMCs, which were then cryopreserved in liquid nitrogen.

Specimen: PBMCs. The receptor chain draws on TRBV7-8 and TRBJ2-3, with 8 central nucleotides matching TRBD2. This sequence was found in a woman aged 25 to 39 with multiple sclerosis. CDR3 protein: CASSKLAGGTTDTQYF. The bases read TGTGCCAGCAGCAAACTGGCGGGGGGTACCACAGATACGCAGTATTTT.